These T cell receptor beta chains were read from a single sample in a study of CD8 T cells in Susac syndrome. TCRdb independently ran MiXCR on the immunoSEQ multiplex PCR reads; one entry per CDR3 protein. The sample yields about 140,000 distinct CDR3 sequences, roughly 94% seen once. The sample taken for sequencing was CD4+ T cells from PBMCs. These receptors all come from a human donor with Susac syndrome. CDR3s leave out the opening cysteine and the closing phenylalanine or tryptophan. The order of the fields is V gene, CDR3 protein.

v_call: TRBV9
cdr3_aa: ASSSAGTADSPLH

v_call: TRBV19
cdr3_aa: ASIGGGDPDTQY

v_call: TRBV3-1
cdr3_aa: ASSQARWGNSPLH

v_call: TRBV7-8
cdr3_aa: ASSHGQGGGYT

v_call: TRBV19
cdr3_aa: AKKGEQF

v_call: TRBV12-3/TRBV12-4
cdr3_aa: ASSRGRSYEQY

v_call: TRBV6-5
cdr3_aa: ASSRLAGDETQY

v_call: TRBV20-1
cdr3_aa: SARDMNYEQY

v_call: TRBV23-1
cdr3_aa: ASIGQNYGYT

v_call: TRBV5-6
cdr3_aa: ASSNRGRGYGYT

v_call: TRBV18
cdr3_aa: ASSPPPNRASYNEQF

v_call: TRBV6-6
cdr3_aa: ASSYRQGTYEQY

v_call: TRBV14
cdr3_aa: ASSGLGGYEQY

v_call: TRBV12-3/TRBV12-4
cdr3_aa: ASSGGRRDTQY

v_call: TRBV7-2
cdr3_aa: ASSLAISAEAF

v_call: TRBV3-1
cdr3_aa: ASSPGPREQY

v_call: TRBV12-5
cdr3_aa: ASGTGLETQY

v_call: TRBV7-2
cdr3_aa: ASSLAAANQPQH

v_call: TRBV4-3
cdr3_aa: ASSQEPTRGAGSYEQY

v_call: TRBV30
cdr3_aa: AWSVRTVSGNTIY

v_call: TRBV7-3
cdr3_aa: ASSPRDRGTYNEQF

v_call: TRBV4-3
cdr3_aa: ASSQETTGELF

v_call: TRBV29-1
cdr3_aa: SVDRGMNTEAF

v_call: TRBV29-1
cdr3_aa: SVRPGNTEAF

v_call: TRBV30
cdr3_aa: AWRGTGQGRMGPRLNTEAF

v_call: TRBV30
cdr3_aa: ARRSGRGLHNEQF

v_call: TRBV21-1
cdr3_aa: ASSKRAGSSYNSPLH

v_call: TRBV11-2
cdr3_aa: ASSSSGGLGYEQY

v_call: TRBV7-3
cdr3_aa: ASSLQGLTGFRTDTQY

v_call: TRBV2
cdr3_aa: ASRSDRPYGYT

v_call: TRBV20-1
cdr3_aa: SARDPRVVGQPQH

v_call: TRBV3-1
cdr3_aa: ASSQPRGTGELF

v_call: TRBV29-1
cdr3_aa: SVAGQEGETQY

v_call: TRBV5-1
cdr3_aa: ASSLVGTTGHSYNEQF

v_call: TRBV14
cdr3_aa: ASSQLDRVQYGYT

v_call: TRBV4-1
cdr3_aa: ASSNYLGGTDTQY

v_call: TRBV14
cdr3_aa: ASSQAGGSLYEQY

v_call: TRBV6-2/TRBV6-3
cdr3_aa: ASRQSGLLSTDTQY

v_call: TRBV5-4
cdr3_aa: ASSSPLGGGELF

v_call: TRBV6-1
cdr3_aa: ASSENQGEQY

v_call: TRBV30
cdr3_aa: AWSPGTGARGYT

v_call: TRBV4-1
cdr3_aa: ASSSRQAYTDTQY

v_call: TRBV6-2/TRBV6-3
cdr3_aa: ASSYSGRDTQY

v_call: TRBV20-1
cdr3_aa: SAEGDNQPQH

v_call: TRBV6-4
cdr3_aa: ASSYRAESTDTQY

v_call: TRBV20-1
cdr3_aa: SARTIGRQPQH

v_call: TRBV6-5
cdr3_aa: ASSRAGNNQPQH

v_call: TRBV20-1
cdr3_aa: SASTHGYT

v_call: TRBV30
cdr3_aa: AWSVKRGALH

v_call: TRBV27
cdr3_aa: ASRPSRGQRAF